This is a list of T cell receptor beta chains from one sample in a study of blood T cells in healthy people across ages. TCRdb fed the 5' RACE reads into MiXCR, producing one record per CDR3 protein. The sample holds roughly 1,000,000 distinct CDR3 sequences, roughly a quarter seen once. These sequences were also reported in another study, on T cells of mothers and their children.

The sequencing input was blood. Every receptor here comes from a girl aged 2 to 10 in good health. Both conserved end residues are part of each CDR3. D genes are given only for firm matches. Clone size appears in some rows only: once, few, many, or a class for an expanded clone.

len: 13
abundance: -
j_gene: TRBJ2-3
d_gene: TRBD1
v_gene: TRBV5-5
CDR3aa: CASNPTGTDTQYF
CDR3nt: TGTGCCAGCAACCCGACAGGGACAGATACGCAGTATTTT

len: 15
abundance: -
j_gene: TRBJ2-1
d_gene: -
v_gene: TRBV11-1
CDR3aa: CASREWGSGYNEQFF
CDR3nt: TGTGCCAGCAGGGAGTGGGGGTCGGGCTACAATGAGCAGTTCTTC

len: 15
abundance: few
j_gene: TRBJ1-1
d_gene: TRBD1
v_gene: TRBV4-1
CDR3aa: CASSQVWDSPSEAFF
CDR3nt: TGCGCCAGCAGCCAAGTCTGGGACAGTCCCTCTGAAGCTTTCTTT

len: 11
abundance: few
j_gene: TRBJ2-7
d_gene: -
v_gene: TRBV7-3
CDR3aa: CASSLGPEKFF
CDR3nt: TGTGCCAGCAGCCTCGGGCCGGAGAAGTTCTTC

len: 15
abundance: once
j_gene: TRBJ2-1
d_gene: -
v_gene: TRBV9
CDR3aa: CASSVEGGTVDEQFF
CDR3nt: TGTGCCAGCAGCGTCGAGGGGGGAACGGTCGATGAGCAGTTCTTC

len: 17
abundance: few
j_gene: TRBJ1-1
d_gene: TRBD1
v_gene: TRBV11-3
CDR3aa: CASTDLGRQGDSTEAFF
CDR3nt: TGTGCCAGCACCGACTTAGGGAGACAGGGCGACAGCACTGAAGCTTTCTTT

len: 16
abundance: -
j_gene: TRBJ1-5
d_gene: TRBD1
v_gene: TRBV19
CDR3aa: CASSRRGGINDQPQHF
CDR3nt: TGTGCCAGTAGCCGGAGAGGGGGCATCAACGATCAGCCCCAGCATTTT

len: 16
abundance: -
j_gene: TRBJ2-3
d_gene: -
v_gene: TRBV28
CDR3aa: CASSPLEGASTDTQYF
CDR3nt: TGTGCCAGCAGTCCCCTGGAAGGAGCTAGCACAGATACGCAGTATTTT

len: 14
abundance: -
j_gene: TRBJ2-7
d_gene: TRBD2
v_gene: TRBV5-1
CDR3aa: CASGFGTSGYEQYF
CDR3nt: TGCGCCAGCGGTTTTGGGACTAGCGGATACGAGCAGTACTTC

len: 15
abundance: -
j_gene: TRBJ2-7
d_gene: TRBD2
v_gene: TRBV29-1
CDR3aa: CSVEGNVAGDDEQYF
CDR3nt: TGCAGCGTTGAGGGGAATGTAGCGGGAGACGACGAGCAGTACTTC

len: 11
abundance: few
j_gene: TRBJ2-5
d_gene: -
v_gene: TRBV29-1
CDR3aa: CSVPALETQYF
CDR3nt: TGCAGCGTTCCCGCGTTAGAGACCCAGTACTTC

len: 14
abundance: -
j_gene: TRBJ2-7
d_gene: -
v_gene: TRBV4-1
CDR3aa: CASSQVDVPYEQYF
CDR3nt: TGCGCCAGCAGCCAAGTTGACGTTCCCTACGAGCAGTACTTC

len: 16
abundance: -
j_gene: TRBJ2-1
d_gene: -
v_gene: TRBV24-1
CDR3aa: CATSGDRGRGGVEQFF
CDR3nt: TGTGCCACCAGTGGTGACAGGGGGCGCGGGGGGGTTGAGCAGTTCTTC

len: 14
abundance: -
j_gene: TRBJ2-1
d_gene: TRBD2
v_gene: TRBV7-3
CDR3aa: CASTLAGGHNEQFF
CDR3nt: TGTGCCAGTACCCTAGCGGGGGGGCACAATGAGCAGTTCTTC

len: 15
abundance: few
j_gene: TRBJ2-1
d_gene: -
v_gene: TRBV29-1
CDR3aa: CSVAPRLALNNEQFF
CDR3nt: TGCAGCGTTGCCCCTCGGCTAGCTCTAAACAATGAGCAGTTCTTC

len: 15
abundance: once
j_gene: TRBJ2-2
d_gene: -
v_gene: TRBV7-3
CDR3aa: CASSPNPEGFGELFF
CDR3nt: TGTGCCAGCAGCCCCAACCCCGAAGGGTTCGGGGAGCTGTTTTTT

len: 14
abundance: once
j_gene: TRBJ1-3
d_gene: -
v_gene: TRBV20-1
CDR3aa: CSAREPGTGNTIYF
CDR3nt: TGCAGTGCTAGAGAACCCGGAACTGGAAACACCATATATTTT

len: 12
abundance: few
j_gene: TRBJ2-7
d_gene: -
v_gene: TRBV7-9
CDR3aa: CASTSQNYEQYF
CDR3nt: TGTGCCAGCACATCCCAGAACTACGAGCAGTACTTC

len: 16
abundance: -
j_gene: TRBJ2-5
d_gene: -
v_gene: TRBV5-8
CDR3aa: CASSLRKGVGQETQYF
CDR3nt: TGTGCCAGCAGCTTGAGGAAGGGGGTTGGCCAAGAGACCCAGTACTTC

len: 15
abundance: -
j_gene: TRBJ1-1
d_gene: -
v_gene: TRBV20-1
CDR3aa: CSARDVQGQDTEAFF
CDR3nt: TGCAGTGCTAGAGATGTCCAGGGTCAGGACACTGAAGCTTTCTTT

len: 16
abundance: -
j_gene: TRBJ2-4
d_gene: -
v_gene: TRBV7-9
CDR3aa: CASSFLGAGAKNIQYF
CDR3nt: TGTGCCAGCAGCTTCTTAGGGGCAGGGGCCAAAAACATTCAGTACTTC

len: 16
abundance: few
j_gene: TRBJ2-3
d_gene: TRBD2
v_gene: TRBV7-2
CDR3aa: CASSLVGTSNTDTQYF
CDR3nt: TGTGCCAGCAGCTTAGTCGGGACTAGTAACACAGATACGCAGTATTTT

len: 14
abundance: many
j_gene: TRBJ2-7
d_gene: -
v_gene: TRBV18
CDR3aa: CASSLAGQNYEQYF
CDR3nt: TGTGCCAGCTCACTCGCCGGACAGAACTACGAGCAGTACTTC

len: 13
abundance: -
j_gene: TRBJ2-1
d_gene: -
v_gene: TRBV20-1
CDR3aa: CSARANYPNEQFF
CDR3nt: TGCAGTGCTAGAGCTAACTACCCCAATGAGCAGTTCTTC

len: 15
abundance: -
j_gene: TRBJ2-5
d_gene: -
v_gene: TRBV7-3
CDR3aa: CASSLTRGRMETQYF
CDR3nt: TGTGCCAGCAGCTTAACAAGGGGTAGAATGGAGACCCAGTACTTC

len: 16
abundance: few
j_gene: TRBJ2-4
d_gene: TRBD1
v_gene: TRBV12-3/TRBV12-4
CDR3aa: CASSLRQGFSKNIQYF
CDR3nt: TGTGCCAGCAGTTTGCGACAGGGTTTTTCCAAAAACATTCAGTACTTC

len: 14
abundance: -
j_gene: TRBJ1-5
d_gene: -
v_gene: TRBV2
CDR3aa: CASSEDRTDQPQHF
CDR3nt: TGTGCCAGCAGTGAAGACAGGACGGATCAGCCCCAGCATTTT

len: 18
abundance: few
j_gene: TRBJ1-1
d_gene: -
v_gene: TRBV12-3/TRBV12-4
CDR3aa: CASSFIGTGLEGNTEAFF
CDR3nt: TGTGCCAGCAGTTTTATCGGGACGGGGTTGGAAGGAAACACTGAAGCTTTCTTT

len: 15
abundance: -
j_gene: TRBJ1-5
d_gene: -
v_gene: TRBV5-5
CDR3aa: CASSLSGWGNQPQHF
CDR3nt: TGTGCCAGCAGCTTGTCAGGGTGGGGCAATCAGCCCCAGCATTTT

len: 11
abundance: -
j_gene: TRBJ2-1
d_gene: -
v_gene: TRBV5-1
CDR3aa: CASPWANEQFF
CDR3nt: TGCGCCAGCCCCTGGGCGAATGAGCAGTTCTTC

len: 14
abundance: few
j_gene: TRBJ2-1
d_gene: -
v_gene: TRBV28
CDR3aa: CASSLRRERGEQFF
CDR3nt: TGTGCCAGCAGTTTAAGACGGGAGAGAGGGGAGCAGTTCTTC

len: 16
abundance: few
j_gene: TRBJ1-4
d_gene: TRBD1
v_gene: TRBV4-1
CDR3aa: CASSQEGQTTNEKLFF
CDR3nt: TGCGCCAGCAGCCAAGAGGGACAGACAACTAATGAAAAACTGTTTTTT

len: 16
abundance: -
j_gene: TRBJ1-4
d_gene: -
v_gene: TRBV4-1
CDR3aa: CASSQETVQGNEKLFF
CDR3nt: TGCGCCAGCAGCCAAGAGACCGTACAGGGAAATGAAAAACTGTTTTTT

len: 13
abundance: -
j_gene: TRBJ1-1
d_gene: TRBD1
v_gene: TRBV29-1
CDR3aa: CSVDVTGGTEAFF
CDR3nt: TGCAGCGTTGATGTGACAGGGGGCACTGAAGCTTTCTTT

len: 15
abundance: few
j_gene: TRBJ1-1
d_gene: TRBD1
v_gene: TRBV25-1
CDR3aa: CASSEFRGGATEAFF
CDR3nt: TGTGCCAGCAGTGAATTTAGAGGGGGCGCGACTGAAGCTTTCTTT

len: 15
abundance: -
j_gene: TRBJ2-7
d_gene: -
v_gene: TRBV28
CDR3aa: CASSSFDLTDYEQYF
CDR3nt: TGTGCCAGCAGTTCGTTCGATCTGACGGACTACGAGCAGTACTTC

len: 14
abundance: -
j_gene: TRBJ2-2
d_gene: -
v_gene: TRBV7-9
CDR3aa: CASSHPDSTGELFF
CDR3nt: TGTGCCAGCAGCCATCCGGACAGCACCGGGGAGCTGTTTTTT

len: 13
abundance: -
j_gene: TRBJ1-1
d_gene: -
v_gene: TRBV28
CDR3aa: CASSLYDGTEAFF
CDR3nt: TGTGCCAGCAGTTTATACGACGGTACTGAAGCTTTCTTT

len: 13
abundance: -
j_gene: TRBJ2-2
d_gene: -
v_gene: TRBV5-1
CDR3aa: CASSLFETGELFF
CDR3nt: TGCGCCAGCAGCTTATTTGAAACCGGGGAGCTGTTTTTT

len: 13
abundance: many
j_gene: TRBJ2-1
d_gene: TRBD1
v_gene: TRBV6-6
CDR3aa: CASGGTGYNEQFF
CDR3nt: TGTGCCAGCGGTGGGACAGGATACAATGAGCAGTTCTTC

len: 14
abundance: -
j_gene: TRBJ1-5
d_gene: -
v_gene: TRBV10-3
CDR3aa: CAISETDSNQPQHF
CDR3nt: TGTGCCATCAGTGAGACAGATAGCAATCAGCCCCAGCATTTT

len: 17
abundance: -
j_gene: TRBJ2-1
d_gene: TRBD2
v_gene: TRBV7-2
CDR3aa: CASSHPRAGGPNNEQFF
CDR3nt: TGTGCCAGCAGCCATCCAAGAGCGGGAGGGCCTAACAATGAGCAGTTCTTC

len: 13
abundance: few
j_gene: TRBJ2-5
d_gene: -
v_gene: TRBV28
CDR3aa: CASSFLVDGTQYF
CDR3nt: TGTGCCAGCAGTTTTTTGGTAGATGGGACCCAGTACTTC

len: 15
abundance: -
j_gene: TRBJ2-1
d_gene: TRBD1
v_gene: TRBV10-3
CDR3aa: CAISEDRDEVDEQFF
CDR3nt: TGTGCCATCAGTGAGGACAGGGATGAGGTGGATGAGCAGTTCTTC

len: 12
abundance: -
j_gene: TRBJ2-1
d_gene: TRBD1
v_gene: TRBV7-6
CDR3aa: CASSVTGKEQFF
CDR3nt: TGTGCCAGCAGCGTGACAGGGAAAGAGCAGTTCTTC

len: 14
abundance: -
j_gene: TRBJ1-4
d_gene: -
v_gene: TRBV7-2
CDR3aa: CASSLVSTNEKLFF
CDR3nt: TGTGCTAGCAGCTTAGTTTCCACTAATGAAAAACTGTTTTTT

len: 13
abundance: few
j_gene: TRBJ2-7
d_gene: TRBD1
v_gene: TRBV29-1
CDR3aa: CSVGTANSYEQYF
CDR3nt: TGCAGCGTCGGGACAGCTAACTCCTACGAGCAGTACTTC

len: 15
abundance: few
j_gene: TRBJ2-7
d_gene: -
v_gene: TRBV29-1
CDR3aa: CSVAADLTTSNEQYF
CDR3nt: TGCAGCGTTGCCGCCGACCTGACCACCTCCAACGAGCAGTACTTC

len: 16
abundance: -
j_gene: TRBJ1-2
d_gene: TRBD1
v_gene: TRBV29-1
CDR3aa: CSAPSMGTGEGYGYTF
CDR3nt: TGCAGCGCCCCATCGATGGGGACAGGGGAGGGCTATGGCTACACCTTC

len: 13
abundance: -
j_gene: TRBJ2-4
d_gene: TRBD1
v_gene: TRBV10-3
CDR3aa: CAISESEQGIQYF
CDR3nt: TGTGCCATCAGTGAGTCCGAACAGGGGATTCAGTACTTC

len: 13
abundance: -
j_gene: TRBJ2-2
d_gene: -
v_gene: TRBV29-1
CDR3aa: CSVKGYYTGELFF
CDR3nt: TGCAGCGTTAAGGGTTATTACACCGGGGAGCTGTTTTTT

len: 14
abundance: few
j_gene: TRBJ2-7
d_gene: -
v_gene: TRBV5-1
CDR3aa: CASSSGPPSYEQYF
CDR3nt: TGCGCCAGCAGCTCCGGGCCGCCTTCCTACGAGCAGTACTTC

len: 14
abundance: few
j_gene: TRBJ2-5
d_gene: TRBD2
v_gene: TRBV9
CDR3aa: CASSPIAGVETQYF
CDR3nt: TGTGCCAGCAGCCCTATAGCGGGAGTGGAGACCCAGTACTTC

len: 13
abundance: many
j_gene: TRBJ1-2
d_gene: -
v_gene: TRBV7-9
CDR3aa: CASSSDGGYGYTF
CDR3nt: TGTGCCAGCAGCTCCGACGGAGGATATGGCTACACCTTC

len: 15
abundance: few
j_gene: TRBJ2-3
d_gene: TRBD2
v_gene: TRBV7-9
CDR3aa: CASSPMAAGDYTQYF
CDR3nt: TGTGCCAGCAGCCCTATGGCAGCGGGAGACTACACGCAGTATTTT

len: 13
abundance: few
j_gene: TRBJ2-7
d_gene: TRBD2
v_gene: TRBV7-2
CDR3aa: CASRGRGGYEQYF
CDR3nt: TGTGCCAGCCGGGGGAGGGGAGGCTACGAGCAGTACTTC

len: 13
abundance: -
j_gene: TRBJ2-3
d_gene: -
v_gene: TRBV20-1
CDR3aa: CSGSTGSTDTQYF
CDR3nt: TGCAGTGGATCCACGGGTTCCACAGATACGCAGTATTTT